This section outlines one TCR beta chain sequence together with its context. Time point reported: pre-treatment sample, taken before nivolumab and TIL therapy. The V and J ends lost 5 bases and 5 bases, in that order; junction bases with no gene match: 10. The CDR3 contains 15 residues. Germline loops: CDR1 SGHTA, CDR2 FQGNSA. These data come from a study of TIL therapy for anti-PD-1-resistant metastatic lung cancer. The immunoSEQ assay was v3. Here immunoSEQ multiplex PCR was the method, and the copy in TCRdb shows in-frame clones only, minus some. Among more than 15,000 clones listed, about 83% were seen once.

The origin of this receptor is a person between 25 and 79 years old with non-small cell lung cancer. The chain combines TRBV7-2 with TRBJ2-5; 8 positions match TRBD1. The sequenced sample was blood, obtained at baseline. The CDR3 reads CASSPETGARETQYF. CDR3 DNA sequence: TGTGCCAGCAGCCCCGAGACAGGGGCTCGGGAGACCCAGTACTTC. The full variable domain, rest sourced from reference TRBV7-2 and TRBJ2-5, is GAGVSQSPSNKVTEKGKDVELRCDPISGHTALYWYRQSLGQGLEFLIYFQGNSAPDKSGLPSDRFSAERTGGSVSTLTIQRTQQEDSAVYLCASSPETGARETQYFGPGTRLLVL.